A selection of T cell receptor beta chains follows, all from one sample in a study of shared clonotypes between healthy human individuals. Produced via immunoSEQ multiplex PCR; TCRdb's table is partial and in-frame only. The sample holds millions of clones, approximately 93% seen once. Sequenced: naive CD4+ T cells from PBMCs. These receptors all come from a man younger than 35 in good health. Some clones in this sample may be carry-over from other donors' samples. CDR3s include the opening cysteine and the closing phenylalanine or tryptophan. Fields, in order: CDR3 protein, CDR3 DNA, J gene, D gene, V gene, clone size. The D gene is left open where the match is weak. The size field is filled for only some rows; it gives once, few, many or a size class.

CDR3aa: CASSPPSSYEQYF
CDR3nt: TGTGCCAGCTCACCCCCCAGCTCCTACGAGCAGTACTTC
j_gene: TRBJ2-7
d_gene: -
v_gene: TRBV18
abundance: few

CDR3aa: CASSIGADTQYF
CDR3nt: TGTGCCAGCAGCATAGGGGCAGATACGCAGTATTTT
j_gene: TRBJ2-3
d_gene: -
v_gene: TRBV5-6
abundance: -

CDR3aa: CASRLGQSSYNEQFF
CDR3nt: TGTGCCAGTAGATTGGGGCAAAGCTCCTACAATGAGCAGTTCTTC
j_gene: TRBJ2-1
d_gene: -
v_gene: TRBV19
abundance: -

CDR3aa: CASSGGLNYGYTF
CDR3nt: TGTGCCAGCAGTGGGGGACTCAACTATGGCTACACCTTC
j_gene: TRBJ1-2
d_gene: -
v_gene: TRBV2
abundance: -

CDR3aa: CASSRPVNQPQHF
CDR3nt: TGTGCCAGTAGTAGGCCAGTCAATCAGCCCCAGCATTTT
j_gene: TRBJ1-5
d_gene: -
v_gene: TRBV19
abundance: -

CDR3aa: CSVGPSGMVQYF
CDR3nt: TGCAGCGTCGGTCCGTCGGGAATGGTCCAGTACTTC
j_gene: TRBJ2-5
d_gene: -
v_gene: TRBV29-1
abundance: once

CDR3aa: CASSLGQGAGNTIYF
CDR3nt: TGTGCCAGCAGCTTAGGACAGGGTGCTGGAAACACCATATATTTT
j_gene: TRBJ1-3
d_gene: TRBD1
v_gene: TRBV7-2
abundance: -

CDR3aa: CASSRPEGQGGEQYF
CDR3nt: TGCGCCAGCAGCAGACCGGAAGGACAGGGAGGCGAGCAGTACTTC
j_gene: TRBJ2-7
d_gene: TRBD1
v_gene: TRBV5-1
abundance: -

CDR3aa: CASSVDPTGSYNEQFF
CDR3nt: TGTGCCAGCAGCGTAGATCCTACAGGGTCATACAATGAGCAGTTCTTC
j_gene: TRBJ2-1
d_gene: -
v_gene: TRBV9
abundance: once

CDR3aa: CASSDRGRSGNEQFF
CDR3nt: TGTGCCAGCAGTGATAGGGGGCGCTCGGGCAATGAGCAGTTCTTC
j_gene: TRBJ2-1
d_gene: TRBD1
v_gene: TRBV2
abundance: -

CDR3aa: CASSIGQGVANEKLFF
CDR3nt: TGCGCCAGCAGCATTGGACAGGGGGTCGCTAATGAAAAACTGTTTTTT
j_gene: TRBJ1-4
d_gene: TRBD1
v_gene: TRBV5-1
abundance: -

CDR3aa: CASSSPTDTQYF
CDR3nt: TGTGCCAGCAGTTCCCCTACAGATACGCAGTATTTT
j_gene: TRBJ2-3
d_gene: -
v_gene: TRBV28
abundance: -

CDR3aa: CASKTVANTGELFF
CDR3nt: TGCGCCAGTAAGACTGTTGCGAACACCGGGGAGCTGTTTTTT
j_gene: TRBJ2-2
d_gene: -
v_gene: TRBV5-1
abundance: -

CDR3aa: CASSDGTGREGYTF
CDR3nt: TGTGCCAGCAGCGACGGGACAGGGCGGGAAGGCTACACCTTC
j_gene: TRBJ1-2
d_gene: TRBD1
v_gene: TRBV13
abundance: -

CDR3aa: CASSQNNGYTF
CDR3nt: TGTGCCAGCAGCCAAAACAATGGCTACACCTTC
j_gene: TRBJ1-2
d_gene: -
v_gene: TRBV14
abundance: -

CDR3aa: CASSLSRGRGVYKDEQFF
CDR3nt: TGTGCCAGCAGCTTAAGTCGCGGAAGGGGGGTTTACAAGGATGAGCAGTTCTTC
j_gene: TRBJ2-1
d_gene: -
v_gene: TRBV7-9
abundance: -

CDR3aa: CASSFGTGRTGELFF
CDR3nt: TGTGCCAGCAGTTTCGGGACAGGTCGGACCGGGGAGCTGTTTTTT
j_gene: TRBJ2-2
d_gene: TRBD1
v_gene: TRBV28
abundance: -

CDR3aa: CAINSVWDRGQNEQFF
CDR3nt: TGTGCCATCAATTCGGTGTGGGACAGGGGGCAGAATGAGCAGTTCTTC
j_gene: TRBJ2-1
d_gene: TRBD1
v_gene: TRBV10-3
abundance: -

CDR3aa: CASSLSPGIEQYF
CDR3nt: TGTGCCAGCAGTTTATCCCCGGGCATCGAGCAGTACTTC
j_gene: TRBJ2-7
d_gene: -
v_gene: TRBV27
abundance: -

CDR3aa: CASSQKADTQYF
CDR3nt: TGTGCCAGCTCCCAAAAGGCAGATACGCAGTATTTT
j_gene: TRBJ2-3
d_gene: -
v_gene: TRBV18
abundance: once

CDR3aa: CASSLAFSGANVLTF
CDR3nt: TGTGCCAGCAGCTTGGCCTTTTCTGGGGCCAACGTCCTGACTTTC
j_gene: TRBJ2-6
d_gene: -
v_gene: TRBV5-4
abundance: -

CDR3aa: CASSQTSGTSSYEQYF
CDR3nt: TGTGCCAGCTCACAGACTAGCGGGACTAGCTCCTACGAGCAGTACTTC
j_gene: TRBJ2-7
d_gene: TRBD2
v_gene: TRBV18
abundance: -

CDR3aa: CASSKIRTSFRNEQFF
CDR3nt: TGTGCCAGCAGCAAAATTCGGACTAGCTTCCGGAATGAGCAGTTCTTC
j_gene: TRBJ2-1
d_gene: TRBD2
v_gene: TRBV11-1
abundance: -

CDR3aa: CASSYQGGKLFF
CDR3nt: TGTGCCAGCAGTTACCAGGGGGGGAAACTGTTTTTT
j_gene: TRBJ1-4
d_gene: TRBD1
v_gene: TRBV28
abundance: -

CDR3aa: CATSRGEGATTNEKLFF
CDR3nt: TGTGCCACCAGCAGAGGTGAGGGGGCGACGACTAATGAAAAACTGTTTTTT
j_gene: TRBJ1-4
d_gene: TRBD1
v_gene: TRBV15
abundance: -

CDR3aa: CASSRAGTSGLGQYF
CDR3nt: TGTGCCAGCAGCCGAGCCGGGACTAGCGGTCTGGGGCAGTACTTC
j_gene: TRBJ2-7
d_gene: TRBD2
v_gene: TRBV7-9
abundance: -

CDR3aa: CASSLLLSRGPTEAFF
CDR3nt: TGTGCCAGCAGTTTATTATTAAGCAGGGGGCCCACTGAAGCTTTCTTT
j_gene: TRBJ1-1
d_gene: TRBD1
v_gene: TRBV28
abundance: -

CDR3aa: CASRHGRDRVFTDTQYF
CDR3nt: TGTGCCAGCAGGCACGGACGGGACAGGGTTTTCACAGATACGCAGTATTTT
j_gene: TRBJ2-3
d_gene: TRBD1
v_gene: TRBV5-4
abundance: -

CDR3aa: CASSGQGDAYSQPQHF
CDR3nt: TGTGCCAGTAGTGGCCAGGGGGACGCTTATAGTCAGCCCCAGCATTTT
j_gene: TRBJ1-5
d_gene: TRBD1
v_gene: TRBV19
abundance: -

CDR3aa: CASSFSGALGYEQYF
CDR3nt: TGTGCCAGCAGTTTTTCGGGGGCCCTGGGCTACGAGCAGTACTTC
j_gene: TRBJ2-7
d_gene: -
v_gene: TRBV6-5
abundance: once

CDR3aa: CASSSLAGKTSYEQYF
CDR3nt: TGCGCCAGCAGCTCCCTAGCGGGAAAGACTTCCTACGAGCAGTACTTC
j_gene: TRBJ2-7
d_gene: TRBD2
v_gene: TRBV5-1
abundance: -

CDR3aa: CASTSRDASTNEKLFF
CDR3nt: TGTGCCAGCACCTCACGGGACGCCTCAACTAATGAAAAACTGTTTTTT
j_gene: TRBJ1-4
d_gene: -
v_gene: TRBV28
abundance: -

CDR3aa: CASRNGLATYEQYF
CDR3nt: TGTGCCAGCAGGAATGGACTAGCAACCTACGAGCAGTACTTC
j_gene: TRBJ2-7
d_gene: TRBD2
v_gene: TRBV6-1
abundance: -

CDR3aa: CASSERSTGTGNTIYF
CDR3nt: TGTGCCAGCAGCGAAAGATCGACAGGGACTGGAAACACCATATATTTT
j_gene: TRBJ1-3
d_gene: TRBD1
v_gene: TRBV11-2
abundance: -

CDR3aa: CASSQGRQGYEQYF
CDR3nt: TGCGCCAGCAGCCAAGGGAGGCAGGGGTACGAGCAGTACTTC
j_gene: TRBJ2-7
d_gene: -
v_gene: TRBV4-1
abundance: -

CDR3aa: CASSPDGETQYF
CDR3nt: TGCGCCAGCAGCCCGGACGGGGAGACCCAGTACTTC
j_gene: TRBJ2-5
d_gene: -
v_gene: TRBV5-1
abundance: -

CDR3aa: CASSGLAGGDNEQFF
CDR3nt: TGTGCCAGCAGTGGACTAGCGGGGGGAGACAATGAGCAGTTCTTC
j_gene: TRBJ2-1
d_gene: TRBD2
v_gene: TRBV27
abundance: once

CDR3aa: CASGTGIGTEAFF
CDR3nt: TGTGCTAGTGGTACAGGAATTGGCACTGAAGCTTTCTTT
j_gene: TRBJ1-1
d_gene: -
v_gene: TRBV12-5
abundance: once

CDR3aa: CASATGGAQFF
CDR3nt: TGTGCCAGCGCGACGGGGGGGGCCCAGTTCTTC
j_gene: TRBJ2-1
d_gene: TRBD2
v_gene: TRBV25-1
abundance: once

CDR3aa: CASSPRTDSGAGNTIYF
CDR3nt: TGCGCCAGCAGCCCCCGGACAGACAGTGGAGCTGGAAACACCATATATTTT
j_gene: TRBJ1-3
d_gene: -
v_gene: TRBV5-1
abundance: -

CDR3aa: CASSSPGRRGNTEAFF
CDR3nt: TGCGCCAGCAGCTCCCCGGGGCGTCGGGGGAACACTGAAGCTTTCTTT
j_gene: TRBJ1-1
d_gene: -
v_gene: TRBV4-1
abundance: -

CDR3aa: CASSFRGNTIYF
CDR3nt: TGTGCCAGCAGCTTTAGGGGAAACACCATATATTTT
j_gene: TRBJ1-3
d_gene: -
v_gene: TRBV7-9
abundance: -

CDR3aa: CASSYRSGSSGNTIYF
CDR3nt: TGTGCCAGCAGTTACCGTTCGGGGAGCTCTGGAAACACCATATATTTT
j_gene: TRBJ1-3
d_gene: -
v_gene: TRBV6-5
abundance: -

CDR3aa: CASSDGRSGEKLFF
CDR3nt: TGTGCCAGCAGCGACGGACGTTCAGGTGAAAAACTGTTTTTT
j_gene: TRBJ1-4
d_gene: -
v_gene: TRBV7-2
abundance: -

CDR3aa: CASRIAVGYEQYF
CDR3nt: TGTGCCAGTAGAATAGCAGTGGGCTACGAGCAGTACTTC
j_gene: TRBJ2-7
d_gene: -
v_gene: TRBV19
abundance: -

CDR3aa: CASSPGVFSGNTIYF
CDR3nt: TGTGCCAGCAGCCCGGGCGTTTTCTCTGGAAACACCATATATTTT
j_gene: TRBJ1-3
d_gene: -
v_gene: TRBV6-1
abundance: -

CDR3aa: CASSSTARYSGANVLTF
CDR3nt: TGTGCCAGCAGTTCCACGGCACGGTATTCTGGGGCCAACGTCCTGACTTTC
j_gene: TRBJ2-6
d_gene: -
v_gene: TRBV28
abundance: -

CDR3aa: CASRLRRGPDTQYF
CDR3nt: TGTGCCAGCAGACTCCGACGGGGTCCAGATACGCAGTATTTT
j_gene: TRBJ2-3
d_gene: -
v_gene: TRBV7-2
abundance: once

CDR3aa: CASSYSGQGIQYF
CDR3nt: TGTGCCAGCAGTTACTCGGGACAGGGGATTCAGTACTTC
j_gene: TRBJ2-4
d_gene: TRBD1
v_gene: TRBV6-5
abundance: -

CDR3aa: CASSVAAGIPQETQYF
CDR3nt: TGTGCCAGCAGCGTAGCGGCGGGGATCCCCCAAGAGACCCAGTACTTC
j_gene: TRBJ2-5
d_gene: -
v_gene: TRBV9
abundance: -